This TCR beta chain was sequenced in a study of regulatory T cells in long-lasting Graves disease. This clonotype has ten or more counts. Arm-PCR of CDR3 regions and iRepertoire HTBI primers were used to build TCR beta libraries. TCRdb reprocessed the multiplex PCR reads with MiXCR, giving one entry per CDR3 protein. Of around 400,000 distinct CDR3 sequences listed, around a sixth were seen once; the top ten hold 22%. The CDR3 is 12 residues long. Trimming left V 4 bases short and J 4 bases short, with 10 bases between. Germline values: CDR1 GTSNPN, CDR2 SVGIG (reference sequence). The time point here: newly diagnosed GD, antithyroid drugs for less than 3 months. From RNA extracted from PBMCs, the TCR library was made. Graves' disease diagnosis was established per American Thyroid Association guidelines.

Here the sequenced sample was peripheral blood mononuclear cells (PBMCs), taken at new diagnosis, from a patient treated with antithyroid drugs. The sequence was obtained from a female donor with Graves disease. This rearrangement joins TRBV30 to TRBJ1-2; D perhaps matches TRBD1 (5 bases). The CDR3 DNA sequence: TGTGCCTGGACCACGACAGCCTATGGCTACACCTTC. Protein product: CAWTTTAYGYTF.